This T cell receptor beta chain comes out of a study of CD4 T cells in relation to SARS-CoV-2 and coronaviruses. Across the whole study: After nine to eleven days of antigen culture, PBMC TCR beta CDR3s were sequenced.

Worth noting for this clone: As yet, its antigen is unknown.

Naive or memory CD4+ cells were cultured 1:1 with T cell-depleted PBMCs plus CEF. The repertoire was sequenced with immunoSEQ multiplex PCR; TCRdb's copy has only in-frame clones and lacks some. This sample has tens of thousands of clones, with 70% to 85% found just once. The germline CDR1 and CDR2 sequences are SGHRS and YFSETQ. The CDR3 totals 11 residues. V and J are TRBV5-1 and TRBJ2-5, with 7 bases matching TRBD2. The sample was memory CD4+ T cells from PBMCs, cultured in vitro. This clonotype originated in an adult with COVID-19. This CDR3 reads CASVAGETQYF. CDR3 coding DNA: TGCGCGAGCGTAGCGGGAGAGACCCAGTACTTC. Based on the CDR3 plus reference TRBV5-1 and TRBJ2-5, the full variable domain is KAGVTQTPRYLIKTRGQQVTLSCSPISGHRSVSWYQQTPGQGLQFLFEYFSETQRNKGNFPGRFSGRQFSNSRSEMNVSTLELGDSALYLCASVAGETQYFGPGTRLLVL.